These T cell receptor beta chains were read from a single sample in a study of T cell repertoires in cytomegalovirus infection. TCRdb recomputed calls from the reads with MiXCR, one row per CDR3 protein. This table has some 270,000 distinct CDR3 sequences, 17% appearing once. The sample was CD8+ T cells from PBMCs. Receptors were obtained from a human donor in good health (CMV status not recorded). Some clones in this sample may be carry-over from other donors' samples. Both conserved end residues are part of each CDR3. The order of the fields is V gene, J gene, clone size, D gene, CDR3 protein, CDR3 DNA. D genes are given only for firm matches. Rows give clone size only sometimes, using once, few, many, or a class for an expanded clone.

V: TRBV7-8; J: TRBJ1-5; size: many; D: NA; CDR3: CASSFSRRPGQPQHF; DNA: TGTGCCAGCAGCTTTAGTAGGAGGCCAGGTCAGCCCCAGCATTTT
V: TRBV6-2/TRBV6-3; J: TRBJ2-7; size: few; D: NA; CDR3: CASTPTEIREQYF; DNA: TGTGCCAGCACACCCACGGAAATACGGGAGCAGTACTTC
V: TRBV7-2; J: TRBJ2-2; size: many; D: NA; CDR3: CASQGGTGELFF; DNA: TGTGCCAGCCAGGGTGGCACCGGGGAGCTGTTTTTT
V: TRBV7-9; J: TRBJ1-2; size: few; D: TRBD1; CDR3: CASSLVVSRGIYGYTF; DNA: TGTGCCAGCAGCTTAGTTGTGAGCAGGGGGATCTATGGCTACACCTTC
V: TRBV19; J: TRBJ1-2; size: few; D: TRBD1; CDR3: CASSTVTGDIYGYTF; DNA: TGTGCCAGTAGTACTGTCACAGGGGACATCTATGGCTACACCTTC
V: TRBV6-5; J: TRBJ2-7; size: many; D: NA; CDR3: CASSYSQEAYEQYF; DNA: TGTGCCAGCAGTTACTCTCAGGAAGCCTACGAGCAGTACTTC
V: TRBV6-1; J: TRBJ1-1; size: medium-sized; D: NA; CDR3: CASSELQGITEAFF; DNA: TGTGCCAGCAGTGAACTCCAGGGGATTACTGAAGCTTTCTTT
V: TRBV28; J: TRBJ2-2; size: many; D: NA; CDR3: CASSFFKGGRMNTGELFF; DNA: TGTGCCAGCAGTTTTTTCAAAGGAGGCAGGATGAACACCGGGGAGCTGTTTTTT
V: TRBV15; J: TRBJ1-1; size: few; D: NA; CDR3: CATSRDRAENTEAFF; DNA: TGTGCCACCAGCAGAGATCGGGCAGAGAACACTGAAGCTTTCTTT
V: TRBV7-8; J: TRBJ1-3; size: many; D: NA; CDR3: CASSRLFNQVTSGNTIYF; DNA: TGTGCCAGCAGCCGTTTGTTTAACCAGGTGACTTCTGGAAACACCATATATTTT
V: TRBV7-4; J: TRBJ2-1; size: NA; D: TRBD2; CDR3: CASSPRGRGVSYNEQFF; DNA: TGTGCCAGCAGCCCCCGGGGGCGGGGGGTCTCCTACAATGAGCAGTTCTTC
V: TRBV4-2; J: TRBJ2-1; size: few; D: TRBD1; CDR3: CASSEEQDRGLDEQFF; DNA: TGTGCCAGCAGCGAAGAACAGGACAGGGGGCTCGATGAGCAGTTCTTC
V: TRBV5-1; J: TRBJ1-1; size: NA; D: TRBD1; CDR3: CASSLGGQGGVGWTEAFF; DNA: TGCGCCAGCAGCTTGGGGGGACAGGGCGGAGTAGGGTGGACTGAAGCTTTCTTT
V: TRBV11-3; J: TRBJ2-2; size: many; D: TRBD1; CDR3: CASSLQGPANTGELFF; DNA: TGTGCCAGCAGCCTACAGGGGCCGGCGAACACCGGGGAGCTGTTTTTT
V: TRBV20-1; J: TRBJ2-5; size: few; D: TRBD1; CDR3: CSAPQAEGAQETQYF; DNA: TGCAGTGCTCCCCAGGCTGAGGGGGCCCAAGAGACCCAGTACTTC
V: TRBV20-1; J: TRBJ2-1; size: NA; D: TRBD2; CDR3: CSASGGTSRNNEQFF; DNA: TGCAGTGCTAGTGGGGGGACTAGCAGAAACAATGAGCAGTTCTTC
V: TRBV7-9; J: TRBJ2-3; size: many; D: TRBD2; CDR3: CASSLAHGGALSTDTQYF; DNA: TGTGCCAGCAGCTTAGCGCACGGGGGGGCTCTGAGCACAGATACGCAGTATTTT
V: TRBV12-3/TRBV12-4; J: TRBJ1-2; size: many; D: NA; CDR3: CASSYQKINYGYTF; DNA: TGTGCCAGCAGTTATCAGAAGATTAACTATGGCTACACCTTC
V: TRBV14; J: TRBJ1-6; size: few; D: NA; CDR3: CASSQYLDRLNSPLHF; DNA: TGTGCCAGCAGCCAGTACCTCGACAGACTTAATTCACCCCTCCACTTT
V: TRBV6-2/TRBV6-3; J: TRBJ1-5; size: many; D: TRBD1; CDR3: CASSYSVTGEGISNQPQHF; DNA: TGTGCCAGCAGTTACTCGGTTACAGGGGAAGGGATTAGCAATCAGCCCCAGCATTTT
V: TRBV15; J: TRBJ1-5; size: few; D: NA; CDR3: CATSRDHAGVGQPQHF; DNA: TGTGCCACCAGCAGAGATCACGCAGGGGTGGGTCAGCCCCAGCATTTT
V: TRBV7-9; J: TRBJ2-7; size: few; D: NA; CDR3: CASSFGSPFYEQYF; DNA: TGTGCCAGCAGCTTCGGGAGTCCTTTCTACGAGCAGTACTTC
V: TRBV27; J: TRBJ2-2; size: many; D: NA; CDR3: CASSLSVGSGELFF; DNA: TGTGCCAGCAGTTTATCCGTAGGGTCCGGGGAGCTGTTTTTT
V: TRBV7-2; J: TRBJ2-7; size: many; D: NA; CDR3: CASSGDWDYEQYF; DNA: TGTGCCAGCAGCGGGGATTGGGACTACGAGCAGTACTTC
V: TRBV6-5; J: TRBJ2-1; size: few; D: TRBD2; CDR3: CASTTGLAGYNEQFF; DNA: TGTGCCAGCACCACGGGACTAGCGGGGTACAATGAGCAGTTCTTC
V: TRBV12-5; J: TRBJ1-4; size: many; D: TRBD1; CDR3: CASGLGLGQGHEKLFF; DNA: TGTGCTAGTGGTTTGGGTCTGGGACAGGGGCACGAAAAACTGTTTTTT
V: TRBV20-1; J: TRBJ2-5; size: NA; D: NA; CDR3: CSARDQGEIQETQYF; DNA: TGCAGTGCTAGAGATCAAGGGGAAATCCAAGAGACCCAGTACTTC
V: TRBV7-6; J: TRBJ2-3; size: many; D: TRBD2; CDR3: CASSHRARGADTQYF; DNA: TGTGCCAGCAGCCACCGGGCCCGGGGGGCAGATACGCAGTATTTT
V: TRBV11-2; J: TRBJ2-7; size: few; D: NA; CDR3: CASSTEYLATGEQYF; DNA: TGTGCCAGCAGCACCGAGTATCTAGCCACGGGCGAGCAGTACTTC
V: TRBV14; J: TRBJ2-2; size: NA; D: NA; CDR3: CASSQAGRRAGELFF; DNA: TGTGCCAGCAGCCAAGCAGGACGGAGGGCCGGGGAGCTGTTTTTT
V: TRBV6-2/TRBV6-3; J: TRBJ1-3; size: NA; D: NA; CDR3: CASSRRSGNTIYF; DNA: TGTGCCAGCAGTAGGCGCTCTGGAAACACCATATATTTT
V: TRBV7-9; J: TRBJ2-6; size: many; D: TRBD2; CDR3: CASSILAGALSGANVLTF; DNA: TGTGCCAGCAGCATTCTAGCGGGGGCTCTCTCTGGGGCCAACGTCCTGACTTTC
V: TRBV18; J: TRBJ2-1; size: NA; D: TRBD2; CDR3: CASSPNWRGGLNEQFF; DNA: TGTGCCAGCTCACCGAACTGGCGGGGGGGCCTCAATGAGCAGTTCTTC
V: TRBV18; J: TRBJ2-1; size: few; D: NA; CDR3: CASSPPDWSSYNEQFF; DNA: TGTGCCAGCTCACCACCGGACTGGAGCTCCTACAATGAGCAGTTCTTC
V: TRBV10-3; J: TRBJ2-7; size: NA; D: NA; CDR3: CAISDPAGQGGSYEQYF; DNA: TGTGCCATCAGTGACCCCGCCGGGCAGGGGGGGTCCTACGAGCAGTACTTC
V: TRBV5-1; J: TRBJ2-5; size: NA; D: TRBD1; CDR3: CASSLAYSRTGASGTQYF; DNA: TGCGCCAGCAGCTTGGCATACTCACGGACAGGGGCCTCGGGGACCCAGTACTTC
V: TRBV27; J: TRBJ2-1; size: few; D: NA; CDR3: CASSLSPYNEQFF; DNA: TGTGCCAGCAGTTTATCACCGTACAATGAGCAGTTCTTC
V: TRBV15; J: TRBJ2-1; size: NA; D: NA; CDR3: CATSRGLVSYNEQFF; DNA: TGTGCCACCAGCAGAGGCCTTGTCTCCTACAATGAGCAGTTCTTC
V: TRBV2; J: TRBJ2-7; size: NA; D: TRBD2; CDR3: CASSESGGSFYEQYF; DNA: TGTGCCAGCAGTGAAAGCGGGGGGTCATTCTACGAGCAGTACTTC
V: TRBV2; J: TRBJ1-1; size: many; D: TRBD1; CDR3: CASRGTRDRGMNTEAFF; DNA: TGTGCCAGCAGGGGAACCCGGGACAGGGGGATGAACACTGAAGCTTTCTTT
V: TRBV28; J: TRBJ2-1; size: NA; D: TRBD2; CDR3: CASSFRGEGNEQFF; DNA: TGTGCCAGCAGTTTTCGCGGGGAGGGCAATGAGCAGTTCTTC
V: TRBV7-2; J: TRBJ2-6; size: many; D: NA; CDR3: CASSDTGTGANVLTF; DNA: TGTGCCAGCAGCGACACAGGGACCGGGGCCAACGTCCTGACTTTC
V: TRBV2; J: TRBJ1-1; size: NA; D: NA; CDR3: CASSESGTALGNTEAFF; DNA: TGTGCCAGCAGTGAGTCCGGTACAGCCCTTGGGAACACTGAAGCTTTCTTT
V: TRBV20-1; J: TRBJ2-1; size: few; D: NA; CDR3: CSARDQGSYNEQFF; DNA: TGCAGTGCTAGAGATCAGGGCTCCTACAATGAGCAGTTCTTC
V: TRBV5-4; J: TRBJ2-3; size: NA; D: TRBD2; CDR3: CASSWGLGTDTQYF; DNA: TGTGCCAGCAGCTGGGGACTAGGCACAGATACGCAGTATTTT
V: TRBV7-2; J: TRBJ2-3; size: many; D: NA; CDR3: CASSLQEAWGLADTQYF; DNA: TGTGCCAGCAGCTTACAAGAGGCTTGGGGGCTGGCAGATACGCAGTATTTT
V: TRBV6-5; J: TRBJ2-3; size: NA; D: TRBD2; CDR3: CASSYLGTSGGSAADTQYF; DNA: TGTGCCAGCAGTTACCTCGGGACTAGCGGGGGGTCGGCGGCAGATACGCAGTATTTT
V: TRBV9; J: TRBJ2-1; size: many; D: NA; CDR3: CASSRGFDEQFF; DNA: TGTGCCAGCAGCCGAGGGTTCGATGAGCAGTTCTTC
V: TRBV7-8; J: TRBJ2-7; size: many; D: TRBD2; CDR3: CASSLRVAGGPWEQYF; DNA: TGTGCCAGCAGCTTACGTGTAGCGGGGGGGCCCTGGGAGCAGTACTTC
V: TRBV7-6; J: TRBJ2-5; size: NA; D: NA; CDR3: CASSLAPPGETQYF; DNA: TGTGCCAGCAGCTTAGCCCCTCCAGGAGAGACCCAGTACTTC
V: TRBV7-6; J: TRBJ2-5; size: NA; D: NA; CDR3: CASSLAPQETQYF; DNA: TGTGCCAGCAGCTTAGCCCCACAAGAGACCCAGTACTTC
V: TRBV4-3; J: TRBJ1-5; size: few; D: NA; CDR3: CASSQVIGSIPQHF; DNA: TGCGCCAGCAGCCAAGTCATCGGTTCCATTCCCCAGCATTTT
V: TRBV12-5; J: TRBJ1-3; size: NA; D: NA; CDR3: CASGSTMRGDGNTIYF; DNA: TGTGCTAGTGGTTCCACGATGAGAGGTGACGGAAACACCATATATTTT